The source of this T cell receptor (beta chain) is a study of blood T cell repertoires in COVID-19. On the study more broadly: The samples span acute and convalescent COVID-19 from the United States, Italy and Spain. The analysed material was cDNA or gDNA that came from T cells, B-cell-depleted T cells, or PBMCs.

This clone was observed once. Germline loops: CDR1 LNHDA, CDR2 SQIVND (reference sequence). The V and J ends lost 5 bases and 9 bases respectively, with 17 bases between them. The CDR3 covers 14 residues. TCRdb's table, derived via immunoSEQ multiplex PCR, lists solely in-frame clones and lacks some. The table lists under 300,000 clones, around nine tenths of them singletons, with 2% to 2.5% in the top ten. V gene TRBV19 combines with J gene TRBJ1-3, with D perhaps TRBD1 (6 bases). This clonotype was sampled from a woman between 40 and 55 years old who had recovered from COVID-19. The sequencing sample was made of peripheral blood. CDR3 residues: CASSVTGTSGTIYF. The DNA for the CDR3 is TGTGCCAGTAGTGTGACCGGGACATCGGGCACCATATATTTT.